These T cell receptor beta chains were read from a single sample in a study of OX40 agonist ivuxolimab in advanced cancers. Repertoires were generated with immunoSEQ multiplex PCR, while TCRdb's copy carries only in-frame clones and drops some. The sample carries fewer than 25,000 clones, about 83% recorded once. The sequenced sample was CD4+ or CD8+ T cells sorted from blood, obtained in a trial of the OX40 agonist ivuxolimab. The receptors derive from an adult with an advanced solid tumor such as melanoma, head and neck, liver or kidney cancer. Both conserved end residues are part of each CDR3. A D gene is named only where the DNA matches it firmly. Clone size is shown for a subset of rows, as once, few, many or a class of expanded clone.

v_gene: TRBV4-1
d_gene: NA
j_gene: TRBJ2-1
abundance: NA
CDR3nt: TGCGCCAGCAGCCAAGATTCAGGGGACGGGATTTACAATGAGCAGTTCTTC
CDR3aa: CASSQDSGDGIYNEQFF

v_gene: TRBV7-9
d_gene: NA
j_gene: TRBJ2-1
abundance: few
CDR3nt: TGTGCCAGCAGCTTAGAGGACGTATGGAATGAGCAGTTCTTC
CDR3aa: CASSLEDVWNEQFF

v_gene: TRBV7-9
d_gene: NA
j_gene: TRBJ1-2
abundance: NA
CDR3nt: TGTGCCAGCAGCTTAGTTTACAGGTCGGCCCTCGCCCACTATGGCTACACCTTC
CDR3aa: CASSLVYRSALAHYGYTF

v_gene: TRBV7-6
d_gene: TRBD2
j_gene: TRBJ2-1
abundance: NA
CDR3nt: TGTGCCAGCAGCCAAACCCCCGGGAGGGTTAGGGAGCAGTTCTTC
CDR3aa: CASSQTPGRVREQFF

v_gene: TRBV4-1
d_gene: TRBD1
j_gene: TRBJ1-1
abundance: NA
CDR3nt: TGCGCCAGCAGCCAATCCAGGGGGGGAACTGAAGCTTTCTTT
CDR3aa: CASSQSRGGTEAFF

v_gene: TRBV7-6
d_gene: NA
j_gene: TRBJ2-1
abundance: large
CDR3nt: TGTGCCAGCAGCTTAGCAGCCAATGAGCAGTTCTTC
CDR3aa: CASSLAANEQFF

v_gene: TRBV19
d_gene: NA
j_gene: TRBJ1-3
abundance: once
CDR3nt: TGTGCCAGTAGTTGGGTCCTTGGAAACACCATATATTTT
CDR3aa: CASSWVLGNTIYF

v_gene: TRBV9
d_gene: NA
j_gene: TRBJ2-1
abundance: NA
CDR3nt: TGTGCCAGCAGCGACCCAAGCGGAGGCTCCTACAATGAGCAGTTCTTC
CDR3aa: CASSDPSGGSYNEQFF

v_gene: TRBV5-4
d_gene: NA
j_gene: TRBJ1-6
abundance: NA
CDR3nt: TGTGCCAGCACTGGGGGAGATAATTCACCCCTCCACTTT
CDR3aa: CASTGGDNSPLHF

v_gene: TRBV19
d_gene: TRBD2
j_gene: TRBJ2-7
abundance: NA
CDR3nt: TGTGCCAGTAGTATGAGCGGGAGGTCCTACGAGCAGTACTTC
CDR3aa: CASSMSGRSYEQYF

v_gene: TRBV6-6
d_gene: NA
j_gene: TRBJ2-1
abundance: NA
CDR3nt: TGTGCCAGCAGTTACTCGGTTGACGGCAATGAGCAGTTCTTC
CDR3aa: CASSYSVDGNEQFF

v_gene: TRBV2
d_gene: TRBD1
j_gene: TRBJ2-2
abundance: NA
CDR3nt: TGTGCCAGCAGAAGGACAGGGTCCGGGGAGCTGTTTTTT
CDR3aa: CASRRTGSGELFF

v_gene: TRBV4-1
d_gene: NA
j_gene: TRBJ1-1
abundance: NA
CDR3nt: TGCGCCAGCAGCCTATCGGGTGGGAGAACTAGACGGAACACTGAAGCTTTCTTT
CDR3aa: CASSLSGGRTRRNTEAFF

v_gene: TRBV16
d_gene: NA
j_gene: TRBJ1-2
abundance: NA
CDR3nt: TGTGCCAGCAGCCTGACCTGGGGAGGGAACCATGGCTACACCTTC
CDR3aa: CASSLTWGGNHGYTF

v_gene: TRBV7-6
d_gene: TRBD1
j_gene: TRBJ2-7
abundance: NA
CDR3nt: TGTGCCAGCAGTCAGGGACAGGGGCCCCTCTACGAGCAGTACTTC
CDR3aa: CASSQGQGPLYEQYF

v_gene: TRBV6-6
d_gene: NA
j_gene: TRBJ2-7
abundance: NA
CDR3nt: TGTGCCAGCAGTTACCTCGGGACGGATTCCTACGAGCAGTACTTC
CDR3aa: CASSYLGTDSYEQYF

v_gene: TRBV2
d_gene: NA
j_gene: TRBJ1-1
abundance: once
CDR3nt: TGTGCCAGCAAGGGGGGCTTGGGAGCTTTCTTT
CDR3aa: CASKGGLGAFF

v_gene: TRBV11-2
d_gene: NA
j_gene: TRBJ1-2
abundance: few
CDR3nt: TGTGCCAGCAGCTTAGGTGGGAGCTCGAGGGGCTACACCTTC
CDR3aa: CASSLGGSSRGYTF

v_gene: TRBV6-6
d_gene: NA
j_gene: TRBJ1-1
abundance: NA
CDR3nt: TGTGCCAGCAGTCCTCCGGGGGAGAACACTGAAGCTTTCTTT
CDR3aa: CASSPPGENTEAFF

v_gene: TRBV7-9
d_gene: TRBD1
j_gene: TRBJ2-2
abundance: once
CDR3nt: TGTGCCAGCAGCTCGGGACAGGGGAACACCGGGGAGCTGTTTTTT
CDR3aa: CASSSGQGNTGELFF

v_gene: TRBV4-1
d_gene: TRBD1
j_gene: TRBJ2-7
abundance: NA
CDR3nt: TGCGCCAGCAGCCCCCGGACAGGGCAATCCTACGAGCAGTACTTC
CDR3aa: CASSPRTGQSYEQYF

v_gene: TRBV25-1
d_gene: TRBD1
j_gene: TRBJ1-5
abundance: few
CDR3nt: TGTGCCAGCAGTGGGGTACTCGGGACAGAAGATAGCAATCAGCCCCAGCATTTT
CDR3aa: CASSGVLGTEDSNQPQHF

v_gene: TRBV11-1
d_gene: NA
j_gene: TRBJ2-2
abundance: NA
CDR3nt: TGTGCCAGCAGCTTAGTAGGGGCCGGGGAGCTGTTTTTT
CDR3aa: CASSLVGAGELFF

v_gene: TRBV4-1
d_gene: NA
j_gene: TRBJ2-3
abundance: once
CDR3nt: TGCGCCAGCAGCCAAGAAGGGCCCACCCGCACAGATACGCAGTATTTT
CDR3aa: CASSQEGPTRTDTQYF

v_gene: TRBV6-5
d_gene: NA
j_gene: TRBJ2-1
abundance: NA
CDR3nt: TGTGCCAGCAGTTACTCGTCCTACAATGAGCAGTTCTTC
CDR3aa: CASSYSSYNEQFF

v_gene: TRBV11-2
d_gene: TRBD1
j_gene: TRBJ2-1
abundance: NA
CDR3nt: TGTGCCAGCAGCCTCTTGACAGGGTGGTACAATGAGCAGTTCTTC
CDR3aa: CASSLLTGWYNEQFF

v_gene: TRBV7-6
d_gene: TRBD1
j_gene: TRBJ2-2
abundance: NA
CDR3nt: TGTGCCAGCAGCTTAGTGCCAGGGGGCCGGTACACCGGGGAGCTGTTTTTT
CDR3aa: CASSLVPGGRYTGELFF

v_gene: TRBV2
d_gene: TRBD2
j_gene: TRBJ2-1
abundance: NA
CDR3nt: TGTGCCAGCAGTGAAGTCGTAGCGGGGAGCTCCTACAATGAGCAGTTCTTC
CDR3aa: CASSEVVAGSSYNEQFF

v_gene: TRBV15
d_gene: NA
j_gene: TRBJ1-4
abundance: once
CDR3nt: TGTGCCACCAGCAGAGAGGGCAGGCCGAATGAAAAACTGTTTTTT
CDR3aa: CATSREGRPNEKLFF

v_gene: TRBV4-1
d_gene: NA
j_gene: TRBJ2-3
abundance: NA
CDR3nt: TGCGCCAGCGGGGAAGGGAAAGGAGGATCTAGCACAGATACGCAGTATTTT
CDR3aa: CASGEGKGGSSTDTQYF

v_gene: TRBV6-5
d_gene: NA
j_gene: TRBJ1-5
abundance: NA
CDR3nt: TGTGCCAGCAGTTCAGGGGTCAATCAGCCCCAGCATTTT
CDR3aa: CASSSGVNQPQHF

v_gene: TRBV21-1
d_gene: NA
j_gene: TRBJ2-7
abundance: once
CDR3nt: TGTGCCAGCAGCAAAAGGAGACAGGGGGGAAGTGAGCAGTACTTC
CDR3aa: CASSKRRQGGSEQYF

v_gene: TRBV5-4
d_gene: NA
j_gene: TRBJ2-7
abundance: NA
CDR3nt: TGTGCCAGCAGCTTAATCCCCTACGAGCAGTACTTC
CDR3aa: CASSLIPYEQYF

v_gene: TRBV5-7
d_gene: NA
j_gene: TRBJ1-3
abundance: NA
CDR3nt: TGTGCCAGCAGCTCCCATTCCTCTGGAAACACCATATATTTT
CDR3aa: CASSSHSSGNTIYF

v_gene: TRBV27
d_gene: NA
j_gene: TRBJ1-1
abundance: NA
CDR3nt: TGTGCCAGCAGGCAGTCGGGGGCGGATACTGAAGCTTTCTTT
CDR3aa: CASRQSGADTEAFF

v_gene: TRBV25-1
d_gene: TRBD2
j_gene: TRBJ2-5
abundance: NA
CDR3nt: TGTGCCAGCAGTGAATTGTCGGCTAGCGGGAGATCTGAGACCCAGTACTTC
CDR3aa: CASSELSASGRSETQYF

v_gene: TRBV6-6
d_gene: NA
j_gene: TRBJ2-1
abundance: NA
CDR3nt: TGTGCCAGCATTGCAGGGCGCAATGAGCAGTTCTTC
CDR3aa: CASIAGRNEQFF

v_gene: TRBV28
d_gene: TRBD1
j_gene: TRBJ2-3
abundance: NA
CDR3nt: TGTGCCAGCAGTTTATGGGGAACCTCAGGCGAGGGGGCAAATACGCAGTATTTT
CDR3aa: CASSLWGTSGEGANTQYF

v_gene: TRBV10-3
d_gene: NA
j_gene: TRBJ2-3
abundance: medium-sized
CDR3nt: TGTGCCATCAGTGAAGTCAGTGCCGATACGCAGTATTTT
CDR3aa: CAISEVSADTQYF